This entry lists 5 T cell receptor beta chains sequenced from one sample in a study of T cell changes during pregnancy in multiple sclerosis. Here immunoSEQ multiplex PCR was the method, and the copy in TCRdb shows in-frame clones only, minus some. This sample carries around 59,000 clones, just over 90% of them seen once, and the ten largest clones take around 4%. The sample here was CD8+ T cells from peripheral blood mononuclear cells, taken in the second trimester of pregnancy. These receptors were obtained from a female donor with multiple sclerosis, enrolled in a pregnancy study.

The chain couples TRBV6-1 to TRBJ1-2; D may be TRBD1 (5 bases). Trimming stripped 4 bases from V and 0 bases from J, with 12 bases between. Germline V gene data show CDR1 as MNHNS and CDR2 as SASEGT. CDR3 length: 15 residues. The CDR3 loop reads CASSGLAGTNYGYTF. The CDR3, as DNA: TGTGCCAGCAGTGGGTTGGCAGGGACTAACTATGGCTACACCTTC.

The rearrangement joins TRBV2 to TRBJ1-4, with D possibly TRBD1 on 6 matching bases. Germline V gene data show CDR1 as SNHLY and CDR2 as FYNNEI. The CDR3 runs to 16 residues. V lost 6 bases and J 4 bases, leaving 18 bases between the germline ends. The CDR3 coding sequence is TGTGCCAGCAGCTTATATGACAGGCTCGTTAATGAAAAACTGTTTTTT. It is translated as CASSLYDRLVNEKLFF.

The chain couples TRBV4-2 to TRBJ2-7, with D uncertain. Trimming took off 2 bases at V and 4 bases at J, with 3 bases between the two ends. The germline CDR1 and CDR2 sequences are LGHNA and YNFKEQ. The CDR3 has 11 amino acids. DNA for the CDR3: TGTGCCAGCAGCCAACAGTACGAGCAGTACTTC. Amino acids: CASSQQYEQYF.

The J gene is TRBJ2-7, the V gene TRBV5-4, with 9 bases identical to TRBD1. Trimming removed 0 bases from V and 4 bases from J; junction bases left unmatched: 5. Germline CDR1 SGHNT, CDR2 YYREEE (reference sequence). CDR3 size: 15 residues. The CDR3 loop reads CASSLVQGALYEQYF. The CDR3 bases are TGTGCCAGCAGCTTGGTACAGGGGGCTTTATACGAGCAGTACTTC.

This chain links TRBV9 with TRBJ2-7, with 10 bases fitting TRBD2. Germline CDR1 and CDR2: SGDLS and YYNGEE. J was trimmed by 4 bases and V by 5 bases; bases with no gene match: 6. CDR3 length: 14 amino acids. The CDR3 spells CASSPGTSDYEQYF. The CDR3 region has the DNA TGTGCCAGCAGTCCGGGGACTAGCGATTACGAGCAGTACTTC.